These 17 T cell receptor beta chains share one sample of origin, sequenced in a study of T cells in Graves' hyperthyroidism and ophthalmopathy. The CDR3 regions of TCR beta were amplified from RNA transcripts. The primer set for the first-round RT-PCR of the TCR CDR3 was HTBI. In TCRdb, the multiplex PCR reads were re-called with MiXCR into one record per CDR3 protein. The sample includes over 350,000 distinct CDR3 sequences, about 15% of them seen just once. Sequenced: blood. These receptors were taken from a man aged 18 to 30 with Graves' ophthalmopathy.

This clonotype was counted many times. The chain employs TRBV7-8 and TRBJ2-1; 10 bases fit TRBD2. CDR1 and CDR2 (germline): SGHVS, FQNEAQ. The CDR3 runs 14 residues. The J segment lost 10 bases and the V segment lost 5 bases, leaving 8 bases of the junction unmatched. The CDR3 here is CASSPRGSGREQFF. The CDR3 DNA sequence: TGTGCCAGCAGCCCTCGAGGTAGCGGGAGGGAGCAGTTCTTC.

This clonotype was detected ten times or more. This chain connects TRBV28 to TRBJ2-3; 11 bases fit TRBD2. This CDR3 has 19 residues. Germline values: CDR1 MDHEN, CDR2 SYDVKM. The trim removed 4 bases at V and 2 bases at J, leaving 14 bases unmatched. The CDR3 DNA reads TGTGCCAGCAGTTCACCCGGGACTAGCGGTGAGGGTTACACAGATACGCAGTATTTT. Protein product: CASSSPGTSGEGYTDTQYF.

This clonotype was found many times. The chain couples TRBV3-1 to TRBJ1-1; D remains unclear. V was clipped by 0 bases and J by 4 bases, with 9 bases between them. Looked up from germline, CDR1 is LGHDT and CDR2 is YNNKEL (reference sequence). This CDR3 is built from 14 residues. The CDR3 spells CASSQDAGFTEAFF. The CDR3 coding sequence is TGTGCCAGCAGCCAAGATGCTGGTTTCACTGAAGCTTTCTTT.

This clonotype was seen repeatedly, ten times or more. V gene TRBV30 combines with J gene TRBJ1-1; 11 bases line up with TRBD1. CDR3 length: 14 residues. Germline CDR1 and CDR2: GTSNPN and SVGIG (reference sequence). The V and J ends lost 5 bases and 3 bases, in that order; junction bases with no gene match: 5. DNA of the CDR3: TGTGCCTGGGGGGACAGGGGGGGAGACACTGAAGCTTTCTTT. Translation: CAWGDRGGDTEAFF.

The rearrangement uses TRBV30 and TRBJ2-7, with 7 bases fitting TRBD2. Germline assignment: CDR1 GTSNPN and CDR2 SVGIG (reference sequence). The CDR3 has 13 residues. The CDR3 reads CVGATGGPYEQYF. The CDR3 bases are TGTGTCGGGGCCACGGGGGGTCCCTACGAGCAGTACTTC. Variable domain in full (rest from reference TRBV30 and TRBJ2-7): SQTIHQWPATLVQPVGSPLSLECTVEGTSNPNLYWYRQAAGRGLQLLFYSVGIGQISSEVPQNLSASRPQDRQFILSSKKLLLSDSGFYLCVGATGGPYEQYFGPGTRLTVT.

This clonotype was observed many times. The V gene is TRBV24-1, the J gene TRBJ2-3, with D perhaps being TRBD1 or TRBD2 (5 bases each). CDR3 length: 13 residues. Trimming took 10 bases from V and 5 from J, leaving 15 bases between them. Germline CDR1 and CDR2: KGHDR and SFDVKD. CDR3: CATSDGAEDTQYF. Written as DNA, the CDR3 is TGTGCCACTTCAGACGGGGCAGAAGATACGCAGTATTTT.

Ten or more counts support this clonotype. Here the CDR3 DNA reads TGTGCCAGCAGCCCCCGGGACACAGGGTACACTGAAGCTTTCTTT. It specifies CASSPRDTGYTEAFF. This chain uses TRBV3-1 with TRBJ1-1; TRBD1 might be the D (6 bases). V was trimmed by 4 bases and J by 3 bases, leaving 15 bases between them. From germline, CDR1 is LGHDT and CDR2 YNNKEL (reference sequence). The CDR3 sequence is 15 residues long.

This clonotype was found many times. The DNA for the CDR3 is TGTGCCAGCAGAAGCCAGGGATCTAGCAATCAGCCCCAGCATTTT. As protein: CASRSQGSSNQPQHF. The chain employs TRBV12-3 or TRBV12-4 and TRBJ1-5; D may be TRBD1 (5 bases). This CDR3 region has 15 residues. With 6 bases removed from V and 0 bases from J, the gap between germline ends came to 12 bases.

In this sample, this clonotype turned up many times. J is TRBJ2-7 and V is TRBV10-3, with no clear D. Trimming removed 3 bases from V and 2 bases from J, with 11 bases in between. Germline assignment: CDR1 ENHRY and CDR2 SYGVKD. This CDR3 is 14 amino acids long. Written as DNA, the CDR3 is TGTGCCATCAGTGAACCTCTGAGACCCTACGAGCAGTACTTC. It is translated as CAISEPLRPYEQYF.

This clonotype was recorded at least ten times. The rearrangement uses TRBV3-1 and TRBJ1-5, with unresolved D. The V end lost 3 bases, the J end lost 4 bases, and 10 bases lay between the germline ends. This CDR3 has 14 amino acids. Germline CDR1 and CDR2: LGHDT and YNNKEL (reference sequence). The CDR3: CASSQVRSNQPQHF. DNA of the CDR3: TGTGCCAGCAGCCAGGTTCGCAGTAATCAGCCCCAGCATTTT.

This clonotype appeared many times. The chain employs TRBV2 and TRBJ2-4; D may be TRBD1 or TRBD2 (6 bases each). The CDR3 runs to 14 residues. The V gene lost 6 bases and the J gene lost 0 bases, with 9 bases spanning the gap. CDR1 and CDR2 from the germline V gene are SNHLY and FYNNEI. The CDR3, as DNA: TGTGCCAGCAGGAAGGGGGGAGCCAAAAACATTCAGTACTTC. It codes for CASRKGGAKNIQYF.

This clonotype was counted a few times. The chain combines TRBV6-1 with TRBJ2-6; possibly TRBD1 or TRBD2 for D (5 bases each). The CDR3 totals 18 residues. Trimming took off 6 bases at V and 0 bases at J, with 18 bases between the two ends. Per the germline V gene, CDR1 is MNHNS and CDR2 is SASEGT. The CDR3 nucleotides are TGTGCCAGCAGAACATACGAGGGGATCCCCTCTGGGGCCAACGTCCTGACTTTC. This sequence encodes CASRTYEGIPSGANVLTF.

The rearrangement joins TRBV7-8 to TRBJ2-5; 8 positions agree with TRBD1. The V gene's germline CDR1 is SGHVS and CDR2 FQNEAQ. There are 16 residues in the CDR3. The V segment lost 5 bases and the J segment 1 base; nucleotides outside the gene matches: 9. CDR3 sequence: CASSEGQGKSQETQYF. CDR3 nucleotides: TGTGCCAGCAGCGAAGGACAGGGAAAGTCCCAAGAGACCCAGTACTTC.

This clonotype was observed at least ten times. The chain couples TRBV28 to TRBJ1-6; possible D gene TRBD1, 6 bases. Looked up from germline, CDR1 is MDHEN and CDR2 is SYDVKM. The CDR3 is 13 amino acids. V lost 7 bases and J lost 8, with 12 bases in between. The CDR3 loop is CASISGGDSPLHF. The CDR3 region has the DNA TGTGCCAGCATTTCGGGGGGCGATTCACCCCTCCACTTT.

This clonotype has at least ten counts. The chain recombines TRBV27 with TRBJ1-2; 7 bases are a match to TRBD1. Germline values: CDR1 MNHEY, CDR2 SMNVEV (reference sequence). There are 13 residues in the CDR3. J was trimmed by 8 bases and V by 3 bases; bases with no gene match: 6. The CDR3 DNA follows: TGTGCCAGCAGTTTTGGGGGGACAGAGGGCTACACCTTC. It is translated as CASSFGGTEGYTF.

This clonotype was recorded at least ten times. The V gene is TRBV14, the J gene TRBJ1-1; the D is unclear. Deletions cut 0 bases from V and 3 bases from J, with 5 bases between. Germline V gene data show CDR1 as SGHDN and CDR2 as FVKESK. CDR3 length equals 13 residues. For the CDR3, the DNA is TGTGCCAGCAGCCAAGAGAGGGACACTGAAGCTTTCTTT. It encodes CASSQERDTEAFF.

There are many counts of this clonotype. The chain recombines TRBV7-9 with TRBJ2-1; D not certain. Per germline, CDR1 SEHNR and CDR2 FQNEAQ (reference sequence). The CDR3 has 15 residues. V was cut by 5 bases and J by 0 bases, with 11 bases left in between. In nucleotides, the CDR3 is TGTGCCAGCAGCCACACTACGAGCTCCTACAATGAGCAGTTCTTC. Its protein is CASSHTTSSYNEQFF.